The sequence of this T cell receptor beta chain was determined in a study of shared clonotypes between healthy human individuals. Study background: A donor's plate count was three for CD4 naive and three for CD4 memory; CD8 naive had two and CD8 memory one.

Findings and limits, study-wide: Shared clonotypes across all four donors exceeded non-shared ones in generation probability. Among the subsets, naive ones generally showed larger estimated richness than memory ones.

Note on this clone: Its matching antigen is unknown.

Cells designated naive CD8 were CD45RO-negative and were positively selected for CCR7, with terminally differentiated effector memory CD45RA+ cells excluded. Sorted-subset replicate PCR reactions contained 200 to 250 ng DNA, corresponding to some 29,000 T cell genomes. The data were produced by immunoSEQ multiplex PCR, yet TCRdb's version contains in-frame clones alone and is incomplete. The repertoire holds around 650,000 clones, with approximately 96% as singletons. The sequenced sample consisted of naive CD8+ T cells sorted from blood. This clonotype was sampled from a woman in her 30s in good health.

The CDR3 is CASASVYEQYF. DNA for the CDR3: TGTGCCAGCGCTAGCGTCTACGAGCAGTACTTC. The rearrangement links TRBV25-1 to TRBJ2-7; D possibly corresponds to TRBD2 (6 bases). Germline V gene sequence: CDR1 MGHDK, CDR2 SYGVNS. Trimming left V 8 bases short and J 3 bases short, with 8 bases between. This CDR3 contains 11 residues.